The 3 T cell receptor beta chains below all came from one sample that was sequenced in a study of beta chain features in type 1 diabetes. Study-wide points: When Type 1 diabetes patients were examined, their TCRB CDR3s proved moderately but significantly shorter in all four CD4+ subsets.

These receptors have no known antigen. The whole isolated RNA underwent reverse transcription, so sequencing captured expressed TCRB transcripts. Measured with immunoSEQ multiplex PCR; TCRdb has only the in-frame clones, and not every one. The sample consists of 630,000 or so clones, roughly 13% of them appearing once. Input material: naive CD4+ T cells from blood. These receptor sequences come from a young man with type 1 diabetes.

This clone has a handful of counts. The chain employs TRBV29-1 and TRBJ2-2, with D unclear. This CDR3 comprises 13 residues. The germline CDR1 and CDR2 sequences are SQVTM and ANQGSEA. Trimming removed 6 bases from V and 0 bases from J, with 8 bases in between. Here the CDR3 DNA reads TGCAGCGTGGATAGACCGAACACCGGGGAGCTGTTTTTT. This sequence encodes CSVDRPNTGELFF.

This sequence joins TRBV4-1 and TRBJ2-5; D not resolved. Trimming took off 0 bases at V and 5 bases at J, with 4 bases between the two ends. Germline V gene lookup returns CDR1 MGHRA and CDR2 YSYEKL. The CDR3 covers 12 residues. This CDR3 is CASSQDWETQYF. DNA for the CDR3: TGCGCCAGCAGCCAAGACTGGGAGACCCAGTACTTC.

This clone turned up a few times. The CDR3 nucleotides are TGTGCCAGCAGCTTAGCTACAGGTGGATGGGAGACCCAGTACTTC. It is translated as CASSLATGGWETQYF. The chain carries TRBV11-2 and TRBJ2-5, with D perhaps TRBD1 (5 bases). The V end lost 1 base, the J end lost 5 bases, and 14 bases lay between the germline ends. Germline V lookup: CDR1 SGHAT, CDR2 FQNNGV. This CDR3 spans 15 amino acids.